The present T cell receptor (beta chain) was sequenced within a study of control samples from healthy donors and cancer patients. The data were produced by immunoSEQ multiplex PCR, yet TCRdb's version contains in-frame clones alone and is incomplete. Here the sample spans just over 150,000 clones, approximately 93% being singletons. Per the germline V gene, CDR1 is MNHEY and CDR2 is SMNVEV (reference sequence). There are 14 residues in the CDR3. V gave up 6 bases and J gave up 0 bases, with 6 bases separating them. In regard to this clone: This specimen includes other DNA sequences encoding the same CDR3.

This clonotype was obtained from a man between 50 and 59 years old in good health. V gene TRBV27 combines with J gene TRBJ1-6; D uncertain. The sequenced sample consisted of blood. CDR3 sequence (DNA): TGTGCCAGCAGCTTGGGCTCCTATAATTCACCCCTCCACTTT. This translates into CASSLGSYNSPLHF.